This entry lists 8 T cell receptor beta chains sequenced from one sample in a study of T cell responses to AZD1222 COVID-19 vaccine (dated by TCRdb to about 2021). The library was built by means of the immunoSEQ multiplex PCR assay. Held by TCRdb, this immuneACCESS table contains in-frame sequences only and omits some clones. Under half of the omission traces to an unresolved V gene where checked; the cause of the rest is unknown. The table for this sample lists under 250,000 clones; 85% to 95% of them were counted only once. Roughly 1% of the sample goes to the ten largest clones. Read against the paper, the sample's time point label means: baseline before first vaccination. The sample's treatment or condition label, in plain terms: meningococcal conjugate vaccine given as trial control. The source material was peripheral blood, sampled on day 0 of MenACWY control vaccination. Receptor source: an adult in good health.

This rearrangement joins TRBV30 to TRBJ1-6, with D unclear. The V gene's germline CDR1 is GTSNPN and CDR2 SVGIG (reference sequence). Trimming shortened V by 3 bases and J by 17 bases, and 14 bases separated the two germline ends. This CDR3 contains 11 residues. DNA for the CDR3: TGTGCCTGGAGACTCTCCCGCGGTTTCCACTTT. The encoded protein is CAWRLSRGFHF.

The chain recombines TRBV4-3 with TRBJ1-4, with unresolved D. V shed 1 base and J shed 0 bases, with 12 bases lying between them. This CDR3 has 17 amino acids. Germline CDR1 reads LGHNA; CDR2 reads YSLEER. CDR3 residues: CASSQVGFQPTNEKLFF. In DNA form, the CDR3 reads TGCGCCAGCAGCCAAGTAGGTTTCCAGCCAACTAATGAAAAACTGTTTTTT.

The V and J genes are TRBV7-2 and TRBJ2-1; D perhaps matches TRBD2 (7 bases). V was pared by 8 bases and J by 2 bases, with 13 bases between. The germline V gene has CDR1 SGHTA and CDR2 FQGNSA. The CDR3 totals 14 residues. CDR3 region: CASGLGGPYNEQFF. For the CDR3, the DNA is TGTGCCAGCGGACTAGGGGGGCCCTACAATGAGCAGTTCTTC.

V and J are TRBV19 and TRBJ2-2, with D hard to call. Deletions cut 4 bases from V and 7 bases from J, with 7 bases between. CDR1 and CDR2 from the germline V gene are LNHDA and SQIVND (reference sequence). The CDR3 covers 12 residues. The CDR3 DNA follows: TGTGCCAGTAGTAGTAACTTCGGGGAGCTGTTTTTT. This encodes CASSSNFGELFF.

This clone has a handful of counts. V is TRBV7-8 and J is TRBJ2-1; D remains ambiguous. CDR3 length: 13 residues. Germline CDR1 and CDR2: SGHVS and FQNEAQ. V was pared by 2 bases and J by 5 bases, with 7 bases between. CDR3: CASSLSQNNEQFF. The CDR3 DNA reads as TGTGCCAGCAGCTTATCCCAAAACAATGAGCAGTTCTTC.

The V call is TRBV12-3 or TRBV12-4, the J call TRBJ1-1; perhaps TRBD1 as D (6 bases). The CDR3 consists of 13 residues. V lost 4 bases and J lost 5, with 11 bases in between. The CDR3 region has the DNA TGTGCCAGCAGTTCCCAAAGGGGGACTGAAGCTTTCTTT. Translated, it gives CASSSQRGTEAFF.

This clone was seen just once. The chain links TRBV6-2 or TRBV6-3 to TRBJ1-1; D is undetermined. Germline CDR1 is MNHEY and CDR2 is SVGEGT. Trimming took off 0 bases at V and 0 bases at J, with 11 bases between the two ends. The CDR3 totals 16 residues. The CDR3 is CASSYSPVLMNTEAFF. The CDR3 nucleotides read TGTGCCAGCAGTTACTCCCCCGTCCTAATGAACACTGAAGCTTTCTTT.

J is TRBJ1-3 and V is TRBV7-2, with D hard to call. This CDR3 spans 15 amino acids. Trimming took 2 bases from V and 4 from J, leaving 12 bases between them. Looked up from germline, CDR1 is SGHTA and CDR2 is FQGNSA. The chain's CDR3 is CASSLRPKGGNTIYF. The CDR3 DNA reads TGTGCCAGCAGCTTACGACCCAAGGGCGGAAACACCATATATTTT.